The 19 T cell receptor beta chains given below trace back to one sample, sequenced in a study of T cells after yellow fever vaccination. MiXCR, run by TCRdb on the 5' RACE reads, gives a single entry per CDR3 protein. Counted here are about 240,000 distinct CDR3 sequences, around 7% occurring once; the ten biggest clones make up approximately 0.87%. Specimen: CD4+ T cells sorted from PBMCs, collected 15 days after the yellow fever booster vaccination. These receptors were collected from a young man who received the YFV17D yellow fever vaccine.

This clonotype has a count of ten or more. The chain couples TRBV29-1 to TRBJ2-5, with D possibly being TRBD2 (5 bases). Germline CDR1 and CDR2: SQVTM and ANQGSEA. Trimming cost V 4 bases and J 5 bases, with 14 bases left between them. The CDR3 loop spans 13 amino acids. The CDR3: CSVGAGGGETQYF. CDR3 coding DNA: TGCAGCGTTGGCGCAGGAGGTGGGGAGACCCAGTACTTC. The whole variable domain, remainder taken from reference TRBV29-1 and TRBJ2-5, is SAVISQKPSRDICQRGTSLTIQCQVDSQVTMMFWYRQQPGQSLTLIATANQGSEATYESGFVIDKFPISRPNLTFSTLTVSNMSPEDSSIYLCSVGAGGGETQYFGPGTRLLVL.

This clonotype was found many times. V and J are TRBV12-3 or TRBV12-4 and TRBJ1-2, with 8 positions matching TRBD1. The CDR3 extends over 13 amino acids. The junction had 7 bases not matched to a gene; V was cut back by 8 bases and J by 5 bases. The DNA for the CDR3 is TGTGCCAGCGCCGGGACAGGAGGATATGGCTACACCTTC. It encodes CASAGTGGYGYTF.

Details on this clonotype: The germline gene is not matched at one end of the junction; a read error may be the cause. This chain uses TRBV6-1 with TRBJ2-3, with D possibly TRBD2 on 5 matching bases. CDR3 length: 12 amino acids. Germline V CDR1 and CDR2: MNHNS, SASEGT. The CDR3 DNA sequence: TGTGCCAGCAGTTGGTATCGGGGAGAGCAGTACTTT. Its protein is CASSWYRGEQYF.

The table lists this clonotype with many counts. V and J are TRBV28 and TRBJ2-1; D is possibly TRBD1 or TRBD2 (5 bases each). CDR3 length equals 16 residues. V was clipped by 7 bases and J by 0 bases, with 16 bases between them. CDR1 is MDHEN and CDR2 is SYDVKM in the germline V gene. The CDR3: CASNNGASRSYNEQFF. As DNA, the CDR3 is TGTGCCAGCAATAACGGGGCTTCCCGCTCCTACAATGAGCAGTTCTTC.

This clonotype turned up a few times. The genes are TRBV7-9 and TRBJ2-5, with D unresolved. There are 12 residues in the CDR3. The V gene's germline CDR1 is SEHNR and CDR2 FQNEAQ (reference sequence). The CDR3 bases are TGTGCGAGCCTAGGGCGCCAAGAGACCCAGTACTTC. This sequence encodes CASLGRQETQYF.

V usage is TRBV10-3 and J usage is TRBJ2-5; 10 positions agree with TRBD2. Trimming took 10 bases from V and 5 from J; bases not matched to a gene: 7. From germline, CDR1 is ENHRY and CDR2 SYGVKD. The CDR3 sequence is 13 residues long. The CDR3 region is CASEREGLETQYF. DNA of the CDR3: TGTGCCAGTGAGCGGGAGGGCCTGGAGACCCAGTACTTC.

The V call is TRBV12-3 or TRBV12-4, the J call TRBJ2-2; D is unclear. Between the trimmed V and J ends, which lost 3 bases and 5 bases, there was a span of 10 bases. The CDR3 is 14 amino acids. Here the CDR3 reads CASSLSDPTGELFF. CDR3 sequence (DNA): TGTGCCAGCAGTTTGTCGGATCCAACCGGGGAGCTGTTTTTT.

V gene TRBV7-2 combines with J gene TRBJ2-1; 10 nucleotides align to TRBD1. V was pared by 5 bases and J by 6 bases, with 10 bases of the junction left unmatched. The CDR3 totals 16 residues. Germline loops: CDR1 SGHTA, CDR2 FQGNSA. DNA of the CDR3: TGTGCCAGCAGCGTCGCCGGGACAGGGGTCAGCAATGAGCAGTTCTTC. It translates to CASSVAGTGVSNEQFF.

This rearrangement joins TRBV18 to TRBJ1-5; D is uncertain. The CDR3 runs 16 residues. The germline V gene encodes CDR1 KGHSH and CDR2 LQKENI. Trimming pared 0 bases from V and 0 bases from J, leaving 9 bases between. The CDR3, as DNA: TGTGCCAGCTCACCACCGAATGGAAATAGCAATCAGCCCCAGCATTTT. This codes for CASSPPNGNSNQPQHF.

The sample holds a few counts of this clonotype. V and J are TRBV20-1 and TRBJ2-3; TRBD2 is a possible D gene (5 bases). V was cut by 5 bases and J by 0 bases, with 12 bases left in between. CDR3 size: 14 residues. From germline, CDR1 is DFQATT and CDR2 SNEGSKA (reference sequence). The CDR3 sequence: CSAYYGVSTDTQYF. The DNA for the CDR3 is TGCAGTGCTTATTACGGGGTTAGCACAGATACGCAGTATTTT.

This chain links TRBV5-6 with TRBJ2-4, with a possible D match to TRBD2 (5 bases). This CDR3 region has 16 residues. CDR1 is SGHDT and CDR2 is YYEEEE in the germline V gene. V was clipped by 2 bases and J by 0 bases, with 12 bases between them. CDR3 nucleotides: TGTGCCAGCAGCTTATGGGAGAATTTAGCCAAAAACATTCAGTACTTC. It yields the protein CASSLWENLAKNIQYF.

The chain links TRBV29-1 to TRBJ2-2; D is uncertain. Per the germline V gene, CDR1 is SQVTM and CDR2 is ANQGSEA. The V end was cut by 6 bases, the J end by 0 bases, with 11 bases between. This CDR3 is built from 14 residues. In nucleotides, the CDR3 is TGCAGCGTATGGACGGCTACGAACACCGGGGAGCTGTTTTTT. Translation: CSVWTATNTGELFF.

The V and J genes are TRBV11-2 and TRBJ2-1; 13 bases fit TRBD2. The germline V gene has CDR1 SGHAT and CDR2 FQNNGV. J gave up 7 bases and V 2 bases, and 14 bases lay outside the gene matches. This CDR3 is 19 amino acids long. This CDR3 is CASSLRPDWTSGRTNEQFF. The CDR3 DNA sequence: TGTGCCAGCAGCTTACGGCCCGATTGGACTAGCGGGAGAACGAATGAGCAGTTCTTC.

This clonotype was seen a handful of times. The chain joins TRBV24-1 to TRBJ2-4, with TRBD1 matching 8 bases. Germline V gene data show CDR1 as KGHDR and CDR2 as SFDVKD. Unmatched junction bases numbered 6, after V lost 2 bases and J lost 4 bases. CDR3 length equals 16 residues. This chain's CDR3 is CATSDSTDRGKNIQYF. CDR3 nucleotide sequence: TGTGCCACCAGTGATTCTACAGACAGGGGAAAAAACATTCAGTACTTC.

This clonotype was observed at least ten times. The CDR3 bases are TGCGCCAGCAGCCAAGTTGTTTCCTACGAGCAGTACTTC. Encoded protein: CASSQVVSYEQYF. The chain combines TRBV4-3 with TRBJ2-7; D is uncertain. The V end lost 1 base, the J end lost 1 base, and 5 bases lay between the germline ends. Germline CDR1 LGHNA, CDR2 YSLEER. The CDR3 extends over 13 amino acids.

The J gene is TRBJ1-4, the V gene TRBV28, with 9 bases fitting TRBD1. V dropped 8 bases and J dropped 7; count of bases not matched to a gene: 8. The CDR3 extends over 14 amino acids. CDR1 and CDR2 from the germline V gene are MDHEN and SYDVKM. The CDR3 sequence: CASFTGGHGEKLFF. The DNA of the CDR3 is TGTGCCAGCTTCACAGGGGGCCATGGTGAAAAACTGTTTTTT.

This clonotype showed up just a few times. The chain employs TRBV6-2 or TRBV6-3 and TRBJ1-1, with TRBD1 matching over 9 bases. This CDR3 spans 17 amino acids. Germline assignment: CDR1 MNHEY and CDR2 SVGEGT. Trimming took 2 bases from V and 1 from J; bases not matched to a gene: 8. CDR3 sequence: CASSYTWDRVQNTEAFF. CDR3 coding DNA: TGTGCCAGCAGTTACACGTGGGACAGGGTACAGAACACTGAAGCTTTCTTT.

The CDR3 spells CASSLDHEQYF. The CDR3 DNA is TGTGCCAGCAGCTTAGACCACGAGCAGTACTTC. V gene TRBV11-2 combines with J gene TRBJ2-7; no definite D call. The CDR3 totals 11 residues. Germline CDR1 is SGHAT and CDR2 is FQNNGV. With 0 bases removed from V and 5 bases from J, the gap between germline ends came to 2 bases. The full variable domain, with the rest looked up from reference TRBV11-2 and TRBJ2-7, is EAGVAQSPRYKIIEKRQSVAFWCNPISGHATLYWYQQILGQGPKLLIQFQNNGVVDDSQLPKDRFSAERLKGVDSTLKIQPAKLEDSAVYLCASSLDHEQYFGPGTRLTVT.

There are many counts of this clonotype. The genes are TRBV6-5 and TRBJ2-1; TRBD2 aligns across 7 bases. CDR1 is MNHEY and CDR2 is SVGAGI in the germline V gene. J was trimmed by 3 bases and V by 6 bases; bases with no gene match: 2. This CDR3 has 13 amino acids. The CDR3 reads CASRASGYNEQFF. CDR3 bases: TGTGCCAGCAGGGCTAGCGGCTACAATGAGCAGTTCTTC.